This TCR beta chain emerged from a study of CD8 T cells in Susac syndrome. The study's findings and limits: Acknowledgment was made by the study that its TCR sequencing and HLA analysis involved a relatively small number of individuals.

With regard to this clonotype: Its target is unknown.

Germline V lookup: CDR1 LNHDA, CDR2 SQIVND (reference sequence). Trimming pared 0 bases from V and 4 bases from J, leaving 6 bases between. The CDR3 loop spans 13 amino acids. The authors sequenced TCR beta from blood CD8+ and CD4+ T cells. Negative magnetic isolation gave CD8+ and CD4+ cells; FACS enriched CD8+ TEMRA. RNA in amounts of roughly 0.5 to 1 ug was reverse transcribed with random hexamers. The amplification used immunoSEQ multiplex PCR on TCR beta CDR3; it spanned 54 Vbeta and 13 Jbeta. TCRdb redid the calling of the immunoSEQ multiplex PCR reads with MiXCR, one entry per CDR3 protein. The sample includes 200,000 to 250,000 distinct CDR3 sequences, about 94% of them seen just once.

The TCR was taken from a human donor with multiple sclerosis. What was sequenced was CD8+ T cells from PBMCs. The V gene is TRBV19, the J gene TRBJ1-1; perhaps TRBD1 as D (6 bases). CDR3 protein: CASSIEGGTEAFF. The CDR3 bases are TGTGCCAGTAGTATAGAAGGGGGCACTGAAGCTTTCTTT. Complete variable domain (other parts from reference TRBV19 and TRBJ1-1): DGGITQSPKYLFRKEGQNVTLSCEQNLNHDAMYWYRQDPGQGLRLIYYSQIVNDFQKGDIAEGYSVSREKKESFPLTVTSAQKNPTAFYLCASSIEGGTEAFFGQGTRLTVV.